This TCR beta chain was profiled in a study of cytomegalovirus exposure and HLA in healthy donors. CDR1 LNHDA and CDR2 SQIVND come from the germline V gene (reference sequence). The CDR3 is 15 amino acids. Trimming cost V 7 bases and J 6 bases; bases outside gene matches: 12. Use of 60 Vbeta and 13 Jbeta primers characterized the PCR. Data came from immunoSEQ multiplex PCR; TCRdb stores just in-frame clones and leaves some out. The sample contains some 120,000 clones, about three quarters of which appear only once. This TCR came from a man aged 30 to 45 in good health and CMV-seronegative. The specimen sequenced was PBMCs. The V and J genes are TRBV19 and TRBJ2-1; 7 bases fit TRBD1. CDR3 sequence reads: CASTLDRIKSNEQFF. The CDR3 DNA sequence: TGTGCCAGTACTTTGGACAGGATTAAGAGCAATGAGCAGTTCTTC.